The next 17 T cell receptor beta chains were all read from a single sample in a study of beta chain features in type 1 diabetes (dated by TCRdb to the late 2010s). The paper as a whole reports these results and caveats: A moderate but significant shortening of TCRB CDR3 length was observed in type 1 diabetes patients in all four CD4+ subsets.

Antigens of these TCRs are unknown. Preparation of the library involved the immunoSEQ multiplex PCR assay. All of the isolated RNA was reverse transcribed with the High Capacity cDNA Reverse Transcription Kit, so expressed TCRB transcripts were sequenced. TCRdb limited this immuneACCESS table to in-frame rearrangements with V and J called. A share of clones is missing; checked studies link under half to unresolved V genes, and the rest is unexplained. Here the sample has fewer than 400,000 clones; 7% to 10% occur a single time. The top ten clones comprise approximately 1% of the sample. The specimen was central memory CD4+ T cells from blood. Receptors were obtained from a man aged 25-40 years with type 1 diabetes.

The chain employs TRBV9 and TRBJ1-1; D not certain. Germline V gene sequence: CDR1 SGDLS, CDR2 YYNGEE. This CDR3 comprises 14 residues. The V and J ends lost 4 bases and 4 bases respectively, with 14 bases between them. The CDR3 DNA reads TGTGCCAGCAGCAAAATTGTCCAAAGCACTGAAGCTTTCTTT. Translation: CASSKIVQSTEAFF.

CDR3 in amino acids: CSVGGQGSYEQYF. DNA of the CDR3: TGCAGCGTTGGGGGACAGGGCTCCTACGAGCAGTACTTC. V is TRBV29-1 and J is TRBJ2-7; 9 bases map to TRBD1. Germline loops: CDR1 SQVTM, CDR2 ANQGSEA. V lost 4 bases to trimming and J lost 0 bases; unmatched junction nucleotides: 1. This CDR3 has 13 amino acids.

This clone has just a few counts. This rearrangement joins TRBV2 to TRBJ1-4; 7 bases are a match to TRBD1. The CDR3 has 15 amino acids. After removal of 4 bases from V and 7 bases from J, the junction contained 9 bases not matched to a gene. CDR1 is SNHLY, CDR2 FYNNEI, per germline. This chain's CDR3 is CASSVPTGETEKLFF. In DNA, the CDR3 is TGTGCCAGCAGTGTCCCTACAGGGGAGACTGAAAAACTGTTTTTT.

In this sample, this clone turned up a few times. The chain combines TRBV5-6 with TRBJ2-7; 8 nucleotides line up with TRBD1. The CDR3 consists of 13 residues. In germline, CDR1 is SGHDT, CDR2 YYEEEE. Germline trimming cut 4 bases from V and 6 bases from J; bases unmatched to any gene: 6. CDR3 protein: CASSTDRAGEQYF. The CDR3 DNA sequence: TGTGCCAGCAGCACGGACAGGGCGGGCGAGCAGTACTTC.

The genes are TRBV18 and TRBJ1-2, with TRBD1 matching over 9 bases. Germline V gives CDR1 KGHSH, CDR2 LQKENI. With 3 bases clipped from V and 6 bases from J, the junction kept 5 bases outside the gene matches. The CDR3 extends over 14 amino acids. DNA of the CDR3: TGTGCCAGCTCACCCGTACAGGGGGCGCATGGCTACACCTTC. It encodes CASSPVQGAHGYTF.

This chain uses TRBV5-1 with TRBJ2-5; 11 bases agree with TRBD1. Germline V gene lookup returns CDR1 SGHRS and CDR2 YFSETQ. This CDR3 region has 15 residues. Unmatched junction bases numbered 3, after V lost 1 base and J lost 4 bases. As DNA, the CDR3 is TGCGCCAGCAGCTTGACGGGACAGGGGGGAGAGACCCAGTACTTC. Residues: CASSLTGQGGETQYF. The full variable domain, with the rest looked up from reference TRBV5-1 and TRBJ2-5, is KAGVTQTPRYLIKTRGQQVTLSCSPISGHRSVSWYQQTPGQGLQFLFEYFSETQRNKGNFPGRFSGRQFSNSRSEMNVSTLELGDSALYLCASSLTGQGGETQYFGPGTRLLVL.

The rearrangement links TRBV28 to TRBJ2-2, with D tentatively TRBD1 (5 bases). The germline V gene encodes CDR1 MDHEN and CDR2 SYDVKM. V was clipped by 10 bases and J by 4 bases, with 19 bases between them. The CDR3 sequence is 15 residues long. The CDR3 DNA sequence: TGTGCCACTATAGGGGCACCCGTGAGCACCGGGGAGCTGTTTTTT. It is translated as CATIGAPVSTGELFF.

This clone appeared a few times. The V and J genes are TRBV7-8 and TRBJ1-2, with 8 bases matching TRBD1. This CDR3 comprises 14 residues. Germline V gives CDR1 SGHVS, CDR2 FQNEAQ. V lost 5 bases to trimming and J lost 8 bases; unmatched junction nucleotides: 10. The CDR3 region is CASSARTGTGGYTF. CDR3 coding DNA: TGTGCCAGCAGCGCCCGGACAGGGACGGGCGGCTACACCTTC.

The genes are TRBV30 and TRBJ2-3, with TRBD2 matching 8 bases. V gave up 3 bases and J gave up 0 bases; unmatched junction bases: 2. Germline V gene sequence: CDR1 GTSNPN, CDR2 SVGIG (reference sequence). The CDR3 contains 14 residues. CDR3 protein: CAWRTSGSTDTQYF. In DNA form, the CDR3 reads TGTGCCTGGAGAACTAGCGGAAGCACAGATACGCAGTATTTT. The complete variable domain, with remaining parts taken from reference TRBV30 and TRBJ2-3, reads SQTIHQWPATLVQPVGSPLSLECTVEGTSNPNLYWYRQAAGRGLQLLFYSVGIGQISSEVPQNLSASRPQDRQFILSSKKLLLSDSGFYLCAWRTSGSTDTQYFGPGTRLTVL.

The CDR3 here is CASSPLGAAGDTQYF. The CDR3 nucleotides are TGTGCCAGCAGCCCCCTGGGGGCCGCCGGCGATACGCAGTATTTT. The J gene is TRBJ2-3, the V gene TRBV14; D is possibly TRBD1 (6 bases). This CDR3 is built from 15 residues. Germline V gene sequence: CDR1 SGHDN, CDR2 FVKESK. Trimming took 4 bases from V and 6 from J, leaving 17 bases between them.

This clone was recorded a few times. The chain combines TRBV30 with TRBJ2-6, with D perhaps being TRBD1 or TRBD2 (6 bases each). From germline, CDR1 is GTSNPN and CDR2 SVGIG (reference sequence). The CDR3 contains 16 residues. Trimming removed 2 bases at V and 4 bases at J, with 15 bases between. This CDR3 is CAWSRGGGAGANVLTF. The CDR3 nucleotides are TGTGCCTGGAGTCGCGGAGGGGGAGCCGGGGCCAACGTCCTGACTTTC.

The V gene is TRBV28, the J gene TRBJ1-2; no clear D. The CDR3 runs 13 residues. From germline, CDR1 is MDHEN and CDR2 SYDVKM. V lost 7 bases and J 5 bases, leaving 14 bases between the germline ends. The CDR3 DNA is TGTGCCAGCACTTCGGACGTCTCGTATGGCTACACCTTC. This codes for CASTSDVSYGYTF.

The CDR3 DNA follows: TGTGCCAGCAGCTTAGCTCAGTTGGAGACCCAGTACTTC. Protein: CASSLAQLETQYF. The chain has TRBV7-2 and TRBJ2-5; D unclear. Trimming cost V 0 bases and J 5 bases, with 7 bases left between them. Germline CDR1 is SGHTA and CDR2 is FQGNSA. This CDR3 has 13 amino acids.

J is TRBJ1-4 and V is TRBV7-2; TRBD1 might be the D (5 bases). Trimming shortened V by 8 bases and J by 5 bases, and 15 bases separated the two germline ends. There are 14 residues in the CDR3. Germline CDR1 SGHTA, CDR2 FQGNSA. The CDR3 coding sequence is TGTGCCAGCGGCAAGGCTCAGGGAAATGAAAAACTGTTTTTT. Protein: CASGKAQGNEKLFF.

There are many counts of this clone. J is TRBJ2-6 and V is TRBV23-1; 7 nucleotides line up with TRBD1. TRBV23-1 is assigned to the ORF class and has an uncertain function. The V and J ends lost 2 bases and 1 base, in that order; junction bases with no gene match: 8. This CDR3 has 18 amino acids. CDR3 in amino acids: CASSQTGTVQSGANVLTF. CDR3 coding DNA: TGCGCCAGCAGTCAAACCGGGACAGTTCAGTCTGGGGCCAACGTCCTGACTTTC.

This clone was detected many times. This sequence joins TRBV12-5 and TRBJ2-1; D assignment may be TRBD1 or TRBD2 (6 bases each). V was trimmed by 0 bases and J by 4 bases, leaving 13 bases between them. CDR1 is LGHNT and CDR2 is FRNRAP in the germline V gene. The CDR3 loop spans 16 amino acids. The CDR3, as DNA: TGTGCTAGTGGTTTGGTACTGGGGGGCTTGTACAATGAGCAGTTCTTC. It codes for CASGLVLGGLYNEQFF.

Only a few counts were recorded for this clone. The CDR3 loop is CASSDSGGGPLHF. Written as DNA, the CDR3 is TGTGCCAGCAGTGATTCAGGGGGTGGCCCCCTCCACTTT. The chain employs TRBV27 and TRBJ1-6, with TRBD1 matching over 7 bases. V shed 5 bases, J shed 13 bases, and the junction held 8 bases outside the gene matches. The CDR3 extends over 13 amino acids. Germline V gene lookup returns CDR1 MNHEY and CDR2 SMNVEV (reference sequence).